Ten or more counts support the clone carrying this T cell receptor beta chain. Its specificity is unknown. This entry belongs to a study of T cells in Graves' hyperthyroidism and ophthalmopathy. Study results and limitations: Most thyroid clonotypes that were expanded above 0.001 also turned up in blood. In the analysis, a 13 V-J model separated ophthalmopathy from stable hyperthyroidism.

Using RNA transcripts as the source, TCR beta CDR3 regions were amplified. When the TCR CDR3 underwent first-round RT-PCR, the HTBI primer set was used. TCRdb reprocessed the multiplex PCR reads via MiXCR and lists one record per CDR3 protein. The sample records hundreds of thousands of distinct CDR3 sequences, 46% being singletons. The sequenced sample was peripheral blood or thyroid tissue (not recorded which). The sequence was collected from a young woman with Graves' hyperthyroidism.

The CDR3 region is CASSSGTSGDEQYF. CDR3 nucleotides: TGTGCCAGCAGTTCCGGGACTAGCGGCGACGAGCAGTACTTC. V and J are TRBV2 and TRBJ2-7; 11 bases map to TRBD2. The V and J ends lost 5 bases and 5 bases, in that order; junction bases with no gene match: 5. CDR1 and CDR2 from the germline V gene are SNHLY and FYNNEI. CDR3 length: 14 amino acids.